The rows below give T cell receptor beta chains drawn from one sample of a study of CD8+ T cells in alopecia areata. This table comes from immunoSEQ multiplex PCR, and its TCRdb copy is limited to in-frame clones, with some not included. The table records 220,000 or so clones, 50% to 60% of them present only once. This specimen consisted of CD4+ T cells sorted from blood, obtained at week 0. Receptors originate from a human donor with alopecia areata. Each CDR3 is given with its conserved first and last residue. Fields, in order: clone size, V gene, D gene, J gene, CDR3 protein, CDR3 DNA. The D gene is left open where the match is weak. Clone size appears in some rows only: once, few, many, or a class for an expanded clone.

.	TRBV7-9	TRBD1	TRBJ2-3	CASSPAQGQDTQYF	TGTGCCAGCAGCCCTGCACAGGGGCAAGATACGCAGTATTTT
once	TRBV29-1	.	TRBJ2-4	CSVELGQAPGNIQYF	TGCAGCGTTGAATTAGGGCAGGCCCCGGGGAACATTCAGTACTTC
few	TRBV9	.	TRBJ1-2	CASSGGTPGAYQGYTF	TGTGCCAGCAGCGGAGGCACTCCGGGGGCCTATCAAGGCTACACCTTC
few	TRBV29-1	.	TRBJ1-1	CSVVGLMNTEAFF	TGCAGCGTTGTTGGACTCATGAACACTGAAGCTTTCTTT
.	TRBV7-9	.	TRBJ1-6	CASSDSFRDGGYSPLHF	TGTGCCAGCAGCGATTCCTTCCGGGACGGTGGTTATTCACCCCTCCACTTT
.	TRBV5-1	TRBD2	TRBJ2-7	CASSLSGVDYEQYF	TGCGCCAGCAGCTTGAGCGGGGTGGACTACGAGCAGTACTTC
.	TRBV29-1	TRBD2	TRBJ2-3	CSVENSGRSTDTQYF	TGCAGCGTTGAGAACAGCGGGAGGAGCACAGATACGCAGTATTTT
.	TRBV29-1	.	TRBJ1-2	CSVERRARPNYGYTF	TGCAGCGTTGAGCGGAGGGCCAGGCCTAACTATGGCTACACCTTC
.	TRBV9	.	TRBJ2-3	CASSVGSGLSTDTQYF	TGTGCCAGCAGCGTAGGATCGGGTCTAAGCACAGATACGCAGTATTTT
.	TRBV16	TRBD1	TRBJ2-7	CASSPRTGGNEQYF	TGTGCCAGCAGCCCAAGGACAGGGGGCAACGAGCAGTACTTC
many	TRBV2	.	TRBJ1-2	CASSESRSFGYTF	TGTGCCAGCAGTGAAAGTCGTTCCTTCGGCTACACCTTC
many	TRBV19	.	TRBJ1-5	CASLTSHSNQPQHF	TGTGCCAGTCTGACAAGCCATAGCAATCAGCCCCAGCATTTT
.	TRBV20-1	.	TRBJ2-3	CSAARTDTQYF	TGCAGTGCTGCGCGCACAGATACGCAGTATTTT
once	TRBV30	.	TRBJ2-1	CAWSGRGGDEQFF	TGTGCCTGGAGTGGTCGAGGTGGGGATGAGCAGTTCTTC
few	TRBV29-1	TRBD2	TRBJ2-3	CSVEDVAGGADTQYF	TGCAGCGTTGAAGATGTAGCGGGGGGAGCAGATACGCAGTATTTT
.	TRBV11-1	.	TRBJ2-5	CASSPSGPEETQYF	TGTGCCAGCAGTCCCAGCGGACCAGAAGAGACCCAGTACTTC
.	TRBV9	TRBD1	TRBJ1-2	CASSVGRQGYYGYTF	TGTGCCAGCAGCGTAGGGCGACAGGGTTACTATGGCTACACCTTC
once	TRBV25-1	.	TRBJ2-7	CASSGPGREQYF	TGTGCCAGCAGTGGGCCAGGGCGCGAGCAGTACTTC
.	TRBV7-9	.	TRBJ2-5	CASSPKFRTAQETQYF	TGTGCCAGCAGCCCGAAATTTCGGACAGCACAAGAGACCCAGTACTTC
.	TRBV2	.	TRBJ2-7	CASRRVYEQYF	TGTGCCAGCAGGAGGGTCTACGAGCAGTACTTC
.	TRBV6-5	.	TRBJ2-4	CASSYGQGGNIQYF	TGTGCCAGCAGTTACGGGCAGGGGGGAAACATTCAGTACTTC
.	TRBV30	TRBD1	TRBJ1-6	CAWSRRDRDNSPLHF	TGTGCCTGGAGCCGCCGGGACAGGGATAATTCACCCCTCCACTTT
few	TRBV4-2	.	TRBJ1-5	CASSQDGGRTNQPQHF	TGTGCCAGCAGCCAAGATGGGGGGAGGACCAATCAGCCCCAGCATTTT
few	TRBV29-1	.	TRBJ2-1	CSVVRGTYNEQFF	TGCAGCGTTGTTCGGGGCACCTACAATGAGCAGTTCTTC
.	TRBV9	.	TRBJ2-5	CASSVGGETQYF	TGTGCCAGCAGCGTAGGGGGAGAGACCCAGTACTTC
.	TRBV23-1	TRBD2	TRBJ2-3	CASSQRPTSGAADTQYF	TGCGCCAGCAGTCAACGCCCGACTAGCGGGGCTGCAGATACGCAGTATTTT
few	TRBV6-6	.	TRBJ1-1	CASSYKPRDNTEAFF	TGTGCCAGCAGTTACAAGCCCAGGGACAACACTGAAGCTTTCTTT
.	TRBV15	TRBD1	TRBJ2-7	CATSRDPDRDQYF	TGTGCCACCAGCAGAGATCCGGACAGGGACCAGTACTTC
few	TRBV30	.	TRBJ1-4	CAWSVSDEKLFF	TGTGCCTGGAGTGTAAGTGATGAAAAACTGTTTTTT
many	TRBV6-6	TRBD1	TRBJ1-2	CASSTGQGGGYTF	TGTGCCAGCAGTACCGGACAGGGAGGCGGCTACACCTTC
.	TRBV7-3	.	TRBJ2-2	CASSLLGGPGGELFF	TGTGCCAGCAGCTTATTAGGAGGGCCGGGCGGGGAGCTGTTTTTT
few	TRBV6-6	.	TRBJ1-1	CASSYGSYNTEAFF	TGTGCCAGCAGTTACGGCAGTTATAACACTGAAGCTTTCTTT
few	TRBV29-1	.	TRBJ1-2	CSVEGGRGNGYTF	TGCAGCGTTGAAGGGGGTCGGGGGAATGGCTACACCTTC
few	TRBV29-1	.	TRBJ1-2	CSVEEPPSGYTF	TGCAGCGTTGAAGAGCCCCCCAGCGGCTACACCTTC
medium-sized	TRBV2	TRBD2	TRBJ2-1	CASSARLAGAFYNEQFF	TGTGCCAGCAGTGCCCGACTAGCGGGGGCCTTCTACAATGAGCAGTTCTTC
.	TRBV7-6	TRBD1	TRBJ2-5	CASSLGQGPGQETQYF	TGTGCCAGCAGCCTAGGACAGGGGCCGGGCCAAGAGACCCAGTACTTC
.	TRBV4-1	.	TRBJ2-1	CASSQGEDKYNEQFF	TGCGCCAGCAGCCAAGGAGAGGACAAGTACAATGAGCAGTTCTTC
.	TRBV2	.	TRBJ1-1	CASKVDTEAFF	TGTGCCAGCAAGGTAGACACTGAAGCTTTCTTT
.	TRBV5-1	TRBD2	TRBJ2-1	CASNPGGARNEQFF	TGCGCCAGCAACCCGGGAGGGGCAAGGAATGAGCAGTTCTTC
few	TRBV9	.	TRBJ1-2	CASSVGTADYGYTF	TGTGCCAGCAGCGTAGGGACAGCAGATTATGGCTACACCTTC
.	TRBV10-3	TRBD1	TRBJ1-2	CAIRNTGEAYGYTF	TGTGCCATCAGGAACACAGGGGAGGCCTATGGCTACACCTTC
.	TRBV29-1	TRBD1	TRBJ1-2	CSVDAQGANGYTF	TGCAGCGTTGATGCCCAGGGGGCGAATGGCTACACCTTC
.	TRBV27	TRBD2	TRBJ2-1	CASSSTGLALNEQFF	TGTGCCAGCAGTTCTACGGGACTAGCGTTAAATGAGCAGTTCTTC
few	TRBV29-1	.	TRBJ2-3	CSVEQGGADTQYF	TGCAGCGTTGAACAGGGAGGCGCAGATACGCAGTATTTT
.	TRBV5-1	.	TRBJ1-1	CASSLRSGTSNTEAFF	TGCGCCAGCAGCTTGCGCTCCGGGACGTCGAACACTGAAGCTTTCTTT
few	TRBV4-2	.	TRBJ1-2	CASSQGEAAGYGYTF	TGTGCCAGCAGCCAAGGTGAGGCCGCAGGCTATGGCTACACCTTC
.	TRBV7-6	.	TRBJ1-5	CASSLGGYSNQPQHF	TGTGCCAGCAGCTTAGGGGGATATAGCAATCAGCCCCAGCATTTT
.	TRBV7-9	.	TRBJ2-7	CASSLVEYEQYF	TGTGCCAGCAGCTTAGTAGAATACGAGCAGTACTTC
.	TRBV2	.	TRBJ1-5	CASHKGPHTGSNQPQHF	TGTGCCAGCCACAAAGGGCCCCATACAGGGTCCAATCAGCCCCAGCATTTT
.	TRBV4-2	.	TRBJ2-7	CASRSVTYEQYF	TGTGCCAGCAGATCAGTTACCTACGAGCAGTACTTC